This section outlines one T cell receptor (beta chain) sequence together with its context. The protocol was immunoSEQ multiplex PCR, while the TCRdb copy is restricted to in-frame clones and leaves out a portion. The sample has about 25,000 clones; around 83% are singletons. The data originate from a study of T cells in narcolepsy. Germline CDR1 reads SGHNT; CDR2 reads YENEEA. CDR3 size: 13 residues. Deletions cut 5 bases from V and 1 base from J, with 8 bases between. This TCR came from a human donor with narcolepsy. This sequence joins TRBV11-3 and TRBJ1-1; D is ambiguous. What was sequenced was CD45RA- memory CD4+ T cells from PBMCs. CDR3 coding DNA: TGTGCCAGCAGCCTTCGGAGGAACACTGAAGCTTTCTTT. Translated, it gives CASSLRRNTEAFF.